This TCR beta chain was observed in a study of T cell repertoires in cytomegalovirus infection. General study points: Using cumulative public TCR beta family frequency, the authors identified those who carried CMV together with the relevant HLA. The ex vivo response showed dominance by HLA-C-restricted CMV-specific TCR beta clonotypes.

TCRdb recomputed calls from the reads with MiXCR, one row per CDR3 protein. This sample has 900,000 to 950,000 distinct CDR3 sequences, with approximately 31% found just once. V was shortened by 1 base and J by 3 bases, with 19 bases between the two germline ends. Germline V CDR1 and CDR2: SGHDT, YYEEEE. There are 17 residues in the CDR3. Turning to this clonotype: Antigen: not known.

The receptor's source is a human donor in good health (CMV status not recorded). Some clones in this sample may be carry-over from other donors' samples. The material was cultured CD8+ T cells from PBMCs, obtained from culture after CMV antigen stimulation. The chain joins TRBV5-6 to TRBJ2-5; D is possibly TRBD2 (5 bases). This CDR3 reads CASSLYVVPGKEETQYF. In DNA form, the CDR3 reads TGTGCCAGCAGCTTGTATGTGGTACCGGGGAAGGAAGAGACCCAGTACTTC.